This paragraph reports one T cell receptor (beta chain). Antigen specificity is unknown. This record comes from a study of tumor-infiltrating lymphocytes in localized non-small cell lung cancer. Notes on the study in general: Only some patients had TCR sequencing, depending on available tissue.

Germline V gene data show CDR1 as SEHNR and CDR2 as FQNEAQ (reference sequence). This CDR3 is 14 amino acids long. The V gene lost 2 bases and the J gene lost 4 bases, with 11 bases spanning the gap. Sequenced by immunoSEQ multiplex PCR; TCRdb stores in-frame clones only, minus some. The profile shows around 6,400 clones, roughly 81% of them singletons. The chain couples TRBV7-9 to TRBJ1-2; TRBD1 might be the D (6 bases). The source of this sequence is a human donor with non-small cell lung cancer. Sequences were obtained from lung tumor tissue. The DNA for the CDR3 is TGTGCCAGCAGCTTATCGACAGGTACCTATGGCTACACCTTC. Translating it yields CASSLSTGTYGYTF.